In its sample, the clone carrying this T cell receptor beta chain was seen a few times. The CDR3 loop spans 15 amino acids. V was clipped by 6 bases and J by 5 bases, with 19 bases between them. The data are from a study of identical twins. Each CDR3 protein gets one entry after TCRdb re-called the 5' RACE reads with MiXCR. The sample has fewer than 900,000 distinct CDR3 sequences, around 21% seen once. These sequences were also reported in another study, on T cells expressing NK-cell markers. As reported in that work: HCMV specificity of the expanded NKG2C+ T cell clones stayed unclear.

This sequence joins TRBV12-3 or TRBV12-4 and TRBJ2-5; D remains unclear. Material: PBMCs. This receptor was obtained from a woman between 18 and 30 years old in good health. The CDR3 sequence: CASRQGPESLETQYF. The CDR3 nucleotides read TGTGCCAGCAGGCAAGGACCGGAGTCGTTGGAGACCCAGTACTTC.